Listed here is a single TCR beta chain. Per the original data handling: Using reference gene primer amplification, nucleated cell counts were estimated. Assay: immunoSEQ multiplex PCR; the TCRdb copy retains only in-frame clones and omits some. V and J calls and clone size follow that table, whereas D and trimming were derived from the DNA. The sample shows about 280,000 clones, roughly 85% of them seen only once. The sample is drawn from a study of blood T cell repertoires in COVID-19. Looking at the study overall: Samples taken during acute and convalescent COVID-19 were collected in the United States, Italy and Spain. The analysed material was cDNA or gDNA that came from T cells, B-cell-depleted T cells, or PBMCs.

Sample: peripheral blood. The clonotype was recovered from a man between 50 and 59 years old with active or convalescent COVID-19.

The CDR3, as DNA: TGTGCCAGCAGCCGGGACAGGGTAGGGTTTATGGACTACGAGCAGTACTTC. Translation: CASSRDRVGFMDYEQYF. The V and J genes are TRBV14 and TRBJ2-7; 9 positions match TRBD1. CDR3 size: 17 residues. Trimming removed 4 bases from V and 3 bases from J; junction bases left unmatched: 13. The germline V gene encodes CDR1 SGHDN and CDR2 FVKESK.